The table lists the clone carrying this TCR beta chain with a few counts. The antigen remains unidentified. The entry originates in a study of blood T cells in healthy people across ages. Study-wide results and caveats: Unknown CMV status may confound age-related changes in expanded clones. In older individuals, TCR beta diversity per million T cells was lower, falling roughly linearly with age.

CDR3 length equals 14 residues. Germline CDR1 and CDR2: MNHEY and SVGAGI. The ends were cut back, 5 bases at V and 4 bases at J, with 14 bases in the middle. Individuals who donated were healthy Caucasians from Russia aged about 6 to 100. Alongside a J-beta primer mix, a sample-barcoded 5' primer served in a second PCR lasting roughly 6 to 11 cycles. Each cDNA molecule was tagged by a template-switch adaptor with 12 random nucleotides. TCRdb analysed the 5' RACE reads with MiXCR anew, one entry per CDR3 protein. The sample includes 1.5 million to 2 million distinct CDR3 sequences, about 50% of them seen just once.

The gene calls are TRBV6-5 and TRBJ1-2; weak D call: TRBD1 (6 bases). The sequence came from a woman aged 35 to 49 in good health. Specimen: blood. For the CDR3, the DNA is TGTGCCAGCAGTAACACACAGGGAGTCTATGGCTACACCTTC. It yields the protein CASSNTQGVYGYTF.